These T cell receptor beta chains were read from a single sample in a study of blood T cell repertoires in COVID-19. Method: immunoSEQ multiplex PCR; TCRdb's copy keeps in-frame clones and lacks some. The data contain some 150,000 clones, around 75% of them singletons. What was sequenced was peripheral blood. These receptors came from a woman aged 80 or over with acute or convalescent COVID-19. Each CDR3 is given with its conserved first and last residue. The D gene is left open where the match is weak. Size is stated for part of the rows, as once, few or many counts, or as a class when the clone is expanded.

.	TRBV5-1	.	TRBJ2-1	14	CASSLLDSYNEQFF	TGCGCCAGCAGCTTGCTAGACTCCTACAATGAGCAGTTCTTC
.	TRBV5-1	.	TRBJ1-4	14	CASSPGQSNEKLFF	TGCGCCAGCAGCCCAGGACAGAGTAATGAAAAACTGTTTTTT
.	TRBV27	.	TRBJ1-2	15	CASSLTPRQDGGYTF	TGTGCCAGCAGTTTAACCCCCAGACAGGATGGCGGCTACACCTTC
.	TRBV18	.	TRBJ2-3	15	CASSPGTNRADTQYF	TGTGCCAGCTCACCAGGGACAAACAGGGCAGATACGCAGTATTTT
.	TRBV4-1	.	TRBJ2-7	12	CASSSRSYEQYF	TGCGCCAGCAGCAGCAGGTCCTACGAGCAGTACTTC
.	TRBV3-1/TRBV3-2	.	TRBJ1-1	16	CASSQARVRLNTEAFF	TGTGCCAGCAGCCAAGCGAGGGTGAGGTTGAACACTGAAGCTTTCTTT
TRBD1	TRBV2	.	TRBJ1-1	15	CASRKPGQANTEAFF	TGTGCCAGCAGGAAACCGGGACAGGCAAACACTGAAGCTTTCTTT
.	TRBV19	.	TRBJ1-4	14	CASSIGRGSGKLFF	TGTGCCAGTAGTATAGGCAGGGGCAGCGGAAAACTGTTTTTT
.	TRBV4-1	.	TRBJ2-7	13	CASSTPAGYEQYF	TGCGCCAGCAGCACCCCGGCAGGCTACGAGCAGTACTTC
.	TRBV19	.	TRBJ2-1	16	CASSIDGALGHNEQFF	TGTGCCAGTAGTATAGATGGGGCCCTCGGGCACAATGAGCAGTTCTTC
.	TRBV6-1	.	TRBJ1-4	14	CASSEVGGREKLFF	TGTGCCAGCAGTGAAGTTGGAGGGAGGGAAAAACTGTTTTTT
TRBD1	TRBV6-5	.	TRBJ1-2	15	CASSYATGGSYGYTF	TGTGCCAGCAGTTACGCGACAGGGGGTAGCTATGGCTACACCTTC
.	TRBV7-2	.	TRBJ1-5	15	CASSLSEGSGQPQHF	TGTGCCAGCAGCTTATCGGAGGGGTCGGGTCAGCCCCAGCATTTT
.	TRBV5-1	.	TRBJ1-5	15	CASSLSGTNNQPQHF	TGCGCCAGCAGCTTGTCCGGGACAAACAATCAGCCCCAGCATTTT
.	TRBV18	.	TRBJ2-5	15	CASSPYVNNQETQYF	TGTGCCAGCTCACCATACGTCAACAACCAAGAGACCCAGTACTTC
.	TRBV27	.	TRBJ1-2	14	CASSSDSANYGYTF	TGTGCCAGCAGTTCCGACAGTGCTAACTATGGCTACACCTTC
.	TRBV11-2	.	TRBJ2-7	13	CASSRTDSYEQYF	TGTGCCAGCAGCCGGACAGACTCCTACGAGCAGTACTTC
.	TRBV15	.	TRBJ1-6	15	CATSRDPGRNSPLHF	TGTGCCACCAGCAGAGATCCAGGGCGTAATTCACCCCTCCACTTT
.	TRBV2	.	TRBJ2-7	15	CASSEAQGPSTEQYF	TGTGCCAGCAGTGAAGCGCAGGGGCCCTCTACCGAGCAGTACTTC
TRBD1	TRBV3-1/TRBV3-2	.	TRBJ2-7	13	CASSQTGGYEQYF	TGTGCCAGCAGCCAGACAGGGGGCTACGAGCAGTACTTC
TRBD2	TRBV28	.	TRBJ2-5	14	CASSPGLGVETQYF	TGTGCCAGCAGTCCGGGACTAGGAGTTGAGACCCAGTACTTC
.	TRBV27	.	TRBJ2-1	13	CASSFGGYNEQFF	TGTGCCAGCAGTTTCGGGGGCTACAATGAGCAGTTCTTC
.	TRBV20-1	.	TRBJ1-5	15	CSASVGGRGNQPQHF	TGCAGTGCTAGTGTCGGGGGAAGAGGCAATCAGCCCCAGCATTTT
TRBD1	TRBV9	.	TRBJ1-6	16	CASSVGRRQGYSPLHF	TGTGCCAGCAGCGTAGGGAGGAGACAGGGGTATTCACCCCTCCACTTT
TRBD1	TRBV2	.	TRBJ1-2	12	CASSRDRGSYTF	TGTGCCAGCAGCCGGGACAGGGGGAGCTACACCTTC
TRBD1	TRBV5-1	few	TRBJ1-2	14	CASSGNRGADGYTF	TGCGCCAGCAGCGGGAACAGGGGTGCTGATGGCTACACCTTC
TRBD1	TRBV5-4	once	TRBJ2-7	14	CASSRPGQGVQQYF	TGTGCCAGCAGCCGTCCGGGACAGGGAGTGCAACAGTACTTC
.	TRBV18	.	TRBJ1-2	16	CASSPLPVTEGYGYTF	TGTGCCAGCTCACCTCTTCCCGTTACAGAGGGCTATGGCTACACCTTC
TRBD1	TRBV5-1	.	TRBJ2-1	14	CASEIGQGRDEQFF	TGCGCCAGCGAAATAGGACAGGGCAGGGATGAGCAGTTCTTC
TRBD2	TRBV27	.	TRBJ2-1	15	CASSYLAELYNEQFF	TGTGCCAGCAGTTACCTAGCGGAACTCTACAATGAGCAGTTCTTC
.	TRBV5-4	.	TRBJ2-3	13	CASSFQGTDTQYF	TGTGCCAGCAGCTTCCAGGGCACCGATACGCAGTATTTT
.	TRBV6-5	.	TRBJ1-3	15	CASSLGHYSGNTIYF	TGTGCCAGCAGTCTGGGACACTACTCTGGAAACACCATATATTTT
.	TRBV6-5	.	TRBJ1-2	15	CASSPTGTSNYGYTF	TGTGCCAGCAGTCCGACAGGAACCTCTAACTATGGCTACACCTTC
TRBD1	TRBV2	.	TRBJ2-1	16	CASRAGTGMGPNEQFF	TGTGCCAGCAGGGCCGGGACAGGGATGGGGCCCAATGAGCAGTTCTTC
.	TRBV3-1/TRBV3-2	few	TRBJ1-2	14	CASSRSGPSYGYTF	TGTGCCAGCAGCCGGTCAGGTCCGAGCTATGGCTACACCTTC